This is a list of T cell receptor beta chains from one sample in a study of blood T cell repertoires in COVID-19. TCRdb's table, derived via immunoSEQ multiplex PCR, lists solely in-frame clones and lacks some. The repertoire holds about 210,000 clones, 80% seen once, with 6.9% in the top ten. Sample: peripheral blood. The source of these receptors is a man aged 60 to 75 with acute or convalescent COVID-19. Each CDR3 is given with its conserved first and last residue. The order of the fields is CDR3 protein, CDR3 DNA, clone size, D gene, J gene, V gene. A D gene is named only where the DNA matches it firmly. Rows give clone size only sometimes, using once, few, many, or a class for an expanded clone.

CASSDWEGHNEQYF | TGTGCCAGCAGTGATTGGGAGGGCCATAACGAGCAGTACTTC | - | TRBD2 | TRBJ2-7 | TRBV2
CASSVEQGRGDTIYF | TGTGCCAGCAGCGTAGAACAGGGTCGAGGGGACACCATATATTTT | few | - | TRBJ1-3 | TRBV9
CASSARRASSGNTIYF | TGTGCCAGCAGTGCCCGGAGGGCTTCCTCTGGAAACACCATATATTTT | - | - | TRBJ1-3 | TRBV2
CATSGSGYSTDTQYF | TGTGCCACCAGTGGGAGCGGATATAGCACAGATACGCAGTATTTT | - | - | TRBJ2-3 | TRBV24-1
CASSIGATNYGYTF | TGTGCCAGTAGTATAGGTGCGACTAACTATGGCTACACCTTC | - | - | TRBJ1-2 | TRBV19
CASSSGLRPGGNTIYF | TGTGCCAGCAGCTCGGGACTCCGGCCAGGGGGAAACACCATATATTTT | - | - | TRBJ1-3 | TRBV7-8
CASSGLSGTANNEQFF | TGTGCCAGCAGTGGACTTAGCGGGACCGCTAACAATGAGCAGTTCTTC | - | TRBD2 | TRBJ2-1 | TRBV6-1
CASSQDRGTVYNEQFF | TGTGCCAGCAGCCAAGATCGGGGGACGGTATACAATGAGCAGTTCTTC | - | - | TRBJ2-1 | TRBV4-2
CASSLGQGSGNTIYF | TGCGCCAGCAGCCTTGGACAGGGGTCTGGAAACACCATATATTTT | once | TRBD1 | TRBJ1-3 | TRBV4-1
CASSGTSMHEQFF | TGTGCCAGCAGCGGGACTAGCATGCATGAGCAGTTCTTC | - | TRBD2 | TRBJ2-1 | TRBV7-3
CASGLAGVTDTQYF | TGTGCCAGCGGGCTAGCGGGGGTCACAGATACGCAGTATTTT | - | TRBD2 | TRBJ2-3 | TRBV2
CASSPRDNYEQYF | TGTGCCAGCAGCCCCCGGGACAACTACGAGCAGTACTTC | - | - | TRBJ2-7 | TRBV11-1
CARAWGHSNQPQHF | TGCGCCCGCGCGTGGGGACATAGCAATCAGCCCCAGCATTTT | - | - | TRBJ1-5 | TRBV4-1
CATSDAGLAGAEDTQYF | TGTGCCACCAGTGATGCGGGACTAGCGGGAGCGGAAGATACGCAGTATTTT | - | TRBD2 | TRBJ2-3 | TRBV24-1
CASSLGGGGVYEQYF | TGCGCCAGCAGCTTGGGAGGCGGAGGGGTCTACGAGCAGTACTTC | - | - | TRBJ2-7 | TRBV5-1
CASGWTGQGAYEQYF | TGTGCTAGTGGTTGGACCGGACAGGGGGCTTACGAGCAGTACTTC | - | TRBD1 | TRBJ2-7 | TRBV12-5
CASSLTSGGYEQYF | TGTGCCAGCAGCCTGACTAGCGGGGGCTACGAGCAGTACTTC | - | TRBD2 | TRBJ2-7 | TRBV6-5
CAWSVQGVFTGELFF | TGTGCCTGGAGTGTCCAGGGGGTGTTTACCGGGGAGCTGTTTTTT | - | TRBD1 | TRBJ2-2 | TRBV30
CASSQDLPAAGYTF | TGCGCCAGCAGCCAAGATCTCCCGGCGGCTGGCTACACCTTC | - | - | TRBJ1-2 | TRBV4-1
CASSQVPGGINEQFF | TGTGCCAGCAGCCAAGTGCCGGGGGGGATCAATGAGCAGTTCTTC | - | TRBD2 | TRBJ2-1 | TRBV4-2
CASSQGDSTPYGYTF | TGTGCCAGCAGCCAAGGGGACAGCACTCCCTATGGCTACACCTTC | - | TRBD1 | TRBJ1-2 | TRBV4-2
CASWEGTTNTGELFF | TGTGCCAGCTGGGAGGGGACTACGAACACCGGGGAGCTGTTTTTT | - | TRBD2 | TRBJ2-2 | TRBV6-5
CASKPRGRGYEQYF | TGTGCCAGCAAACCAAGGGGCAGGGGCTACGAGCAGTACTTC | once | - | TRBJ2-7 | TRBV6-5
CASSVGTSGGSHDEQFF | TGTGCCAGCAGCGTAGGGACTAGCGGGGGGTCCCACGATGAGCAGTTCTTC | - | TRBD2 | TRBJ2-1 | TRBV9
CASSLAGGFDNEQFF | TGTGCCAGCAGCTTAGCGGGAGGATTTGACAATGAGCAGTTCTTC | - | - | TRBJ2-1 | TRBV7-9
CASSPEGRTDTQYF | TGTGCCAGCAGCCCTGAGGGCCGCACAGATACGCAGTATTTT | - | - | TRBJ2-3 | TRBV7-2
CASSQGGSREAFF | TGTGCCAGCAGCCAAGGAGGATCAAGAGAAGCTTTCTTT | - | - | TRBJ1-1 | TRBV4-2
CASSLVKGAITDTQYF | TGTGCCAGCAGCTTAGTTAAGGGGGCGATAACAGATACGCAGTATTTT | - | TRBD1 | TRBJ2-3 | TRBV11-1
CASSATPGSYRTRVYGYTF | TGTGCCAGTAGTGCTACTCCCGGCTCCTACCGAACTCGGGTGTATGGCTACACCTTC | - | - | TRBJ1-2 | TRBV19
CASSPPTVDEQYF | TGTGCCAGCTCACCGCCGACAGTCGACGAGCAGTACTTC | - | - | TRBJ2-7 | TRBV18
CASSTNRGRMNDTEAFF | TGTGCCAGTAGTACAAACAGGGGGCGTATGAATGACACTGAAGCTTTCTTT | - | TRBD1 | TRBJ1-1 | TRBV19
CATIYRTGQGCLYGFSHNEQFF | TGTGCCACCATTTATCGCACCGGGCAGGGATGTCTCTACGGCTTCTCCCACAATGAGCAGTTCTTC | - | - | TRBJ2-1 | TRBV24-1
CASSLSPGGIYGYTF | TGTGCCAGCAGTTTAAGCCCAGGAGGAATCTATGGCTACACCTTC | few | - | TRBJ1-2 | TRBV27
CASSSGLAGGGDTQYF | TGCGCCAGCAGCTCCGGACTAGCTGGAGGCGGAGATACGCAGTATTTT | - | TRBD2 | TRBJ2-3 | TRBV5-1
CASSSRGSRDNEQFF | TGTGCCAGCAGCTCACGGGGGAGTAGGGACAATGAGCAGTTCTTC | - | - | TRBJ2-1 | TRBV7-9
CASSQLAGGTDTQYF | TGCGCCAGCAGCCAACTAGCGGGGGGCACAGATACGCAGTATTTT | - | TRBD2 | TRBJ2-3 | TRBV4-3
CASSPRDYNEQFF | TGTGCCAGCAGCCCCCGGGACTACAATGAGCAGTTCTTC | - | - | TRBJ2-1 | TRBV9
CASSYSVGGNQPQHF | TGTGCCAGCAGTTACTCAGTAGGGGGCAATCAGCCCCAGCATTTT | - | - | TRBJ1-5 | TRBV6-5
CASSPKTGAKLGFNATIYF | TGTGCCAGCAGTCCTAAGACAGGGGCCAAGTTGGGGTTTAATGCCACCATATATTTT | - | TRBD1 | TRBJ1-3 | TRBV6-6
CASSTRQGYEKLFF | TGTGCCAGTAGTACCAGACAGGGATATGAAAAACTGTTTTTT | - | TRBD1 | TRBJ1-4 | TRBV19
CATTPGSGTTDTQYF | TGTGCCACCACCCCGGGTAGCGGGACCACAGATACGCAGTATTTT | - | TRBD2 | TRBJ2-3 | TRBV19
CASSVSRTSGTYNEQFF | TGTGCCAGCAGCGTAAGTCGGACTAGCGGGACTTACAATGAGCAGTTCTTC | - | TRBD2 | TRBJ2-1 | TRBV9
CASRPVQPGTRSAGELFF | TGTGCAAGTCGCCCCGTCCAACCCGGGACTAGGTCCGCCGGGGAGCTGTTTTTT | many | - | TRBJ2-2 | TRBV12-2
CASSSDGASGGYTF | TGCGCCAGCAGCTCGGACGGAGCCAGCGGGGGCTACACCTTC | few | - | TRBJ1-2 | TRBV5-1
CASSSQRSSYNEQFF | TGTGCCAGCAGCTCTCAGCGCAGCTCCTACAATGAGCAGTTCTTC | - | - | TRBJ2-1 | TRBV11-2
CASSSTYRGGRANTEAFF | TGTGCCAGCAGTTCCACCTACAGGGGCGGGCGTGCGAACACTGAAGCTTTCTTT | - | TRBD1 | TRBJ1-1 | TRBV27
CASSALAETYNEQFF | TGTGCCAGCAGTGCCCTAGCGGAAACCTACAATGAGCAGTTCTTC | - | TRBD2 | TRBJ2-1 | TRBV25-1
CSATSMNEQFF | TGCAGTGCCACCTCTATGAATGAGCAGTTCTTC | - | - | TRBJ2-1 | TRBV20-1
CAIRGGTRGYEQYF | TGTGCCATCAGGGGAGGGACTAGGGGCTACGAGCAGTACTTC | - | TRBD2 | TRBJ2-7 | TRBV10-3
CASSFARLSEFF | TGTGCCAGCAGCTTCGCGAGACTTTCCGAGTTCTTC | - | - | TRBJ2-1 | TRBV7-9
CASSFEGYPEAFF | TGTGCCAGCAGCTTTGAGGGATACCCTGAAGCTTTCTTT | - | - | TRBJ1-1 | TRBV7-3
CASSEEGYQPQHF | TGTGCCAGCAGTGAGGAGGGGTATCAGCCCCAGCATTTT | - | - | TRBJ1-5 | TRBV6-1